Listed below are T cell receptor beta chains from one sample, sequenced in a study of human T cells and chemical hapten exposure. TCRdb used MiXCR to reprocess the RACE reads, holding one entry per CDR3 protein. The repertoire holds around 92,000 distinct CDR3 sequences, with more than 10% as singletons. The material sequenced was whole blood, taken in connection with sensitization to the hapten diphenylcyclopropenone (DPC). Receptor source: an older woman with alopecia areata. Some clones in this sample may be carry-over from other donors' samples. CDR3s include the opening cysteine and the closing phenylalanine or tryptophan. Fields, in order: V gene, clone size, J gene, D gene, CDR3 protein, CDR3 DNA. A D gene is named only where the DNA matches it firmly. The listing skips clone size in some rows; elsewhere it reads once, few, many or a size class.

TRBV11-3	NA	TRBJ2-1	TRBD2	CASSLGLAGRNEQFF	TGTGCCAGCAGCCTGGGACTAGCGGGGCGGAATGAGCAGTTCTTC
TRBV5-4	many	TRBJ1-5	NA	CASSLPGNDDQPQHF	TGTGCCAGCAGCTTGCCAGGGAACGACGATCAGCCCCAGCATTTT
TRBV29-1	few	TRBJ2-2	TRBD1	CSGGDRGPIGELFF	TGCAGCGGCGGAGACAGGGGGCCCATCGGGGAGCTGTTTTTT
TRBV9	many	TRBJ1-6	NA	CASSYRDPNSPLHF	TGTGCCAGCAGCTACCGGGACCCTAATTCACCCCTCCACTTT
TRBV18	many	TRBJ2-7	NA	CASSPQYEQYF	TGTGCCAGCTCACCACAGTACGAGCAGTACTTC
TRBV10-3	few	TRBJ1-2	NA	CAISHLQAGAEGYTF	TGTGCCATCAGCCACCTCCAGGCGGGGGCCGAGGGCTACACCTTC
TRBV20-1	NA	TRBJ1-1	NA	CSAREPNTEAFF	TGCAGTGCTAGAGAGCCGAACACTGAAGCTTTCTTT
TRBV15	NA	TRBJ2-3	NA	CATSAEAATDTQYF	TGTGCCACCAGCGCAGAGGCTGCTACAGATACGCAGTATTTT
TRBV11-2	many	TRBJ1-2	NA	CASSLAPSPIRGDGYTF	TGTGCCAGCAGCTTAGCCCCTAGTCCTATAAGGGGAGATGGCTACACCTTC
TRBV27	many	TRBJ1-1	NA	CASSSYPGANTEAFF	TGTGCCAGCAGTTCATACCCCGGGGCTAACACTGAAGCTTTCTTT
TRBV7-9	many	TRBJ1-1	NA	CASSLQGVDTEAFF	TGTGCCAGCAGCTTACAGGGAGTCGACACTGAAGCTTTCTTT
TRBV12-3/TRBV12-4	many	TRBJ2-7	TRBD1	CASSLDRSYEQYF	TGTGCCAGCAGTTTGGACAGGTCCTACGAGCAGTACTTC
TRBV6-2/TRBV6-3	NA	TRBJ1-1	NA	CASHRGILRNTEAFF	TGTGCCAGCCACCGGGGGATACTGCGGAACACTGAAGCTTTCTTT
TRBV2	many	TRBJ1-6	NA	CASSELHSYNSPLHF	TGTGCCAGCAGTGAACTACACAGCTATAATTCACCCCTCCACTTT
TRBV10-1	NA	TRBJ2-1	TRBD1	CASGDPGQRQLF	TGCGCCAGCGGAGACCCGGGACAGAGGCAGCTCTTC
TRBV6-2/TRBV6-3	few	TRBJ1-5	NA	CASSSGAGAGRSNQPQHF	TGTGCCAGCAGTTCAGGGGCGGGGGCAGGTCGAAGCAATCAGCCCCAGCATTTT
TRBV30	many	TRBJ1-4	TRBD1	CASAPEGQGGEKLFF	TGTGCCTCGGCGCCCGAGGGACAGGGGGGTGAAAAACTGTTTTTT
TRBV7-2	few	TRBJ1-5	NA	CASSLRGDQPQHF	TGTGCCAGCAGCTTACGAGGAGATCAGCCCCAGCATTTT
TRBV10-3	many	TRBJ1-1	NA	CASMSGQGSDTEAFF	TGTGCCTCAATGTCGGGGCAGGGTTCCGACACTGAAGCTTTCTTT
TRBV9	NA	TRBJ2-4	NA	CASSPLGGQGGDIQYF	TGTGCCAGCAGCCCTCTAGGCGGGCAGGGGGGAGACATTCAGTACTTC
TRBV19	few	TRBJ1-5	TRBD1	CASRAGTGSNQPQHF	TGTGCCAGTAGGGCCGGGACAGGGAGCAATCAGCCCCAGCATTTT
TRBV7-9	many	TRBJ1-1	NA	CASSLDTEAFF	TGTGCCAGCAGCCTGGACACTGAAGCTTTCTTT
TRBV6-5	few	TRBJ1-3	NA	CASSYSGRGRSSENTIYF	TGTGCCAGCAGTTACTCGGGCAGGGGAAGATCATCTGAAAACACCATATATTTT
TRBV7-9	NA	TRBJ1-1	NA	CASSLARGATEAFF	TGTGCCAGCAGCTTAGCGAGGGGGGCCACTGAAGCTTTCTTT
TRBV20-1	NA	TRBJ2-3	TRBD2	CSASRAGGVTQYF	TGCAGTGCTAGTAGAGCGGGGGGAGTTACGCAGTATTTT
TRBV3-1	NA	TRBJ2-3	TRBD1	CASSPGQGDTDTQYF	TGTGCCAGCAGCCCCGGACAGGGTGACACAGATACGCAGTATTTT
TRBV7-2	many	TRBJ1-2	TRBD1	CASSPYPEGASGYTF	TGTGCCAGCAGCCCATACCCGGAGGGGGCGAGTGGCTACACCTTC
TRBV9	many	TRBJ1-3	NA	CASTNLVLGPGAIYF	TGTGCCAGCACCAATCTAGTACTCGGGCCGGGGGCCATATATTTT
TRBV7-3	many	TRBJ1-4	TRBD1	CASSPGTGNEKLFF	TGTGCCAGCAGCCCCGGGACAGGGAATGAAAAACTGTTTTTT